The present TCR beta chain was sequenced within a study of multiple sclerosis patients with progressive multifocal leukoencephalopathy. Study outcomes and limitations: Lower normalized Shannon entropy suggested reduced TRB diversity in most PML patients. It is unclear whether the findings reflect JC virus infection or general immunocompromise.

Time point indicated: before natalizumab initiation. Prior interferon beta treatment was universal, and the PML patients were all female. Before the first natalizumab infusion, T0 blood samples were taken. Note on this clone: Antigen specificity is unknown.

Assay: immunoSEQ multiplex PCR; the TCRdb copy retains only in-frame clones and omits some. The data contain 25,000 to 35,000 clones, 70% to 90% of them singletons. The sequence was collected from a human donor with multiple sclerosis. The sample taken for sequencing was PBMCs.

CDR3 sequence (DNA): TGTGCCAGCACACCGGGGACTAGCGGGGGGATAGCCAAAAACATTCAGTACTTC. This gives the protein CASTPGTSGGIAKNIQYF. The gene calls are TRBV11-2 and TRBJ2-4; 15 bases align to TRBD2. The junction had 7 bases not matched to a gene; V was cut back by 7 bases and J by 0 bases. The length of the CDR3 is 18 residues. CDR1 is SGHAT, CDR2 FQNNGV, per germline.